Reported below is one T cell receptor beta chain. Original handling: Amplification from reference gene primers served as the basis for estimated nucleated cell counts. Measured with immunoSEQ multiplex PCR; TCRdb has only the in-frame clones, and not every one. Clonal size and the V and J genes are those of that table, whereas D and trimming came from the DNA. The sample gives about 170,000 clones, around nine tenths of which show up once; less than 3.5% is in the top ten. V was shortened by 5 bases and J by 0 bases, with 8 bases between the two germline ends. Germline assignment: CDR1 SNHLY and CDR2 FYNNEI. The CDR3 sequence is 14 residues long. The data were taken from a study of blood T cell repertoires in COVID-19. About the study: Specimens from acute and convalescent COVID-19 originated in the United States, Italy and Spain. The cDNA or gDNA used as material had been derived from T cells, B-cell-depleted T cells, or PBMCs.

The specimen was peripheral blood. This chain links TRBV2 with TRBJ1-5; D uncertain. The clonotype was recovered from a man in his 70s with acute or convalescent COVID-19. The DNA for the CDR3 is TGTGCCAGCAGTCCTCAGGCTAGCAATCAGCCCCAGCATTTT. This translates into CASSPQASNQPQHF.